The rows below give T cell receptor beta chains drawn from one sample of a study of control samples from healthy donors and cancer patients. Measured with immunoSEQ multiplex PCR; TCRdb has only the in-frame clones, and not every one. The table lists approximately 160,000 clones, 92% of them singletons. The sequencing sample was made of blood. Receptors originate from a woman aged 25-40 years in good health. CDR3s include the opening cysteine and the closing phenylalanine or tryptophan. Fields, in order: CDR3 protein, CDR3 DNA, clone size, D gene, J gene, V gene. D genes are given only for firm matches. For some rows the clone size is stated as once, few or many, or as a class when expanded; others skip it.

CASSYSTGTGGYSNQPQHF TGTGCCAGTAGTTATAGCACCGGGACAGGAGGATATAGCAATCAGCCCCAGCATTTT . TRBD1 TRBJ1-5 TRBV19
CASSRDRLYNEQFF TGCGCCAGCAGTAGGGACAGACTTTACAATGAGCAGTTCTTC . TRBD1 TRBJ2-1 TRBV5-1
CASSQVQGRSSPLHF TGTGCCAGCAGCCAAGTTCAGGGGAGGAGTTCACCCCTCCACTTT . . TRBJ1-6 TRBV14
CASSSGNQPQHF TGTGCCAGCAGTTCCGGGAATCAGCCCCAGCATTTT once . TRBJ1-5 TRBV28
CASSEWGVLRGCRTEAFF TGTGCCAGCAGTGAATGGGGCGTCTTACGGGGTTGTAGGACTGAAGCTTTCTTT . . TRBJ1-1 TRBV25-1
CSAKANEQYF TGCAGTGCTAAGGCCAACGAGCAGTACTTC . . TRBJ2-7 TRBV20-1
CASSDSYSNQPQHF TGTGCCAGCAGTGACAGCTATAGCAATCAGCCCCAGCATTTT . . TRBJ1-5 TRBV6-4
CASSLERGGDYGYTF TGCGCCAGCAGCTTGGAAAGGGGCGGCGACTATGGCTACACCTTC . . TRBJ1-2 TRBV5-1
CASSPGLADTDTQYF TGTGCCAGCAGCCCGGGACTAGCGGACACAGATACGCAGTATTTT . TRBD2 TRBJ2-3 TRBV5-6
CSASSGGNYGYTF TGCAGTGCTAGTTCAGGGGGGAACTATGGCTACACCTTC . TRBD1 TRBJ1-2 TRBV20-1
CASSYSQGPGNTIYF TGTGCCAGCAGTTACTCTCAGGGGCCCGGAAACACCATATATTTT . . TRBJ1-3 TRBV6-5
CASKRGPSTDTQYF TGCGCCAGCAAGCGGGGCCCTAGCACAGATACGCAGTATTTT few TRBD2 TRBJ2-3 TRBV4-1
CASSLEAGGGEKLFF TGTGCCAGCAGCTTGGAGGCAGGGGGAGGCGAAAAACTGTTTTTT . TRBD1 TRBJ1-4 TRBV5-6
CASTIGGGRPNTEAFF TGTGCCAGCACCATAGGGGGGGGCAGACCCAACACTGAAGCTTTCTTT . . TRBJ1-1 TRBV28
CASLAGTGTLWVSGANVLTF TGTGCCAGTCTCGCCGGGACAGGGACTTTGTGGGTCTCTGGGGCCAACGTCCTGACTTTC . TRBD1 TRBJ2-6 TRBV19
CASSRGQWSTDTQYF TGTGCCAGCAGCCGAGGTCAGTGGAGCACAGATACGCAGTATTTT . . TRBJ2-3 TRBV7-3